This T cell receptor (beta chain) was captured by sequencing in a study of sequential checkpoint blockade in melanoma. Study in general: First-line arms were nivolumab then ipilimumab, or the reverse, randomized 1:1. DNA from around 90 pretreatment tumor samples underwent TCRβ immunosequencing.

Germline-derived CDR1 and CDR2 are SGHNT and YENEEA. V was shortened by 5 bases and J by 5 bases, with 18 bases between the two germline ends. The CDR3 contains 15 residues. The method was immunoSEQ multiplex PCR; TCRdb's version includes in-frame clones alone and lacks a portion of them. This sample has around 9,300 clones, with approximately 25% found just once. Noted treatment: randomized to nivolumab then ipilimumab (arm A) or the reverse (arm B). The V call is TRBV11-3, the J call TRBJ1-1, with unresolved D. The sequence was collected from a human donor with melanoma. The sample consisted of tumor tissue (inferred from file names), taken from a patient given nivolumab and ipilimumab in sequence. For the CDR3, the DNA is TGTGCCAGCAGCCGCAAAGCGCGCGGGGAGACTGAAGCTTTCTTT. Translated: CASSRKARGETEAFF.